This TCR beta chain originates from a study of blood T cell repertoires in COVID-19. Study at large: Sources were T cells, B-cell-depleted T cells, or PBMCs; the material itself was cDNA or gDNA.

Original methodology: Quantification of nucleated cells was approximated via reference gene primer amplification. Clones were read by immunoSEQ multiplex PCR, and TCRdb kept only the in-frame ones, dropping some. D and trimming were read from the DNA, whereas the V and J calls and clone size are those reported in that table. This table has under 300,000 clones, about 88% appearing once. Enrollees, roughly 18 to 95 years old, lived in about two dozen US areas. Two consecutive negative NP/OP PCR tests, clearance, or resolved symptoms defined Cohort 3 recovery. Sample: PBMCs or T cells enriched from blood (not recorded which). The sequence was obtained from a woman aged 50 to 60 who had recovered from COVID-19.

The CDR3 loop reads CASRKDRGSETQYF. DNA for the CDR3: TGTGCCAGTAGAAAGGACAGGGGGTCAGAGACCCAGTACTTC. The V call is TRBV19, the J call TRBJ2-5, with TRBD1 matching over 10 bases. CDR3 length equals 14 residues. In germline, CDR1 is LNHDA, CDR2 SQIVND (reference sequence). Trimming took 6 bases from V and 4 from J; bases not matched to a gene: 5. Drawing the rest from reference TRBV19 and TRBJ2-5, the complete variable domain is DGGITQSPKYLFRKEGQNVTLSCEQNLNHDAMYWYRQDPGQGLRLIYYSQIVNDFQKGDIAEGYSVSREKKESFPLTVTSAQKNPTAFYLCASRKDRGSETQYFGPGTRLLVL.